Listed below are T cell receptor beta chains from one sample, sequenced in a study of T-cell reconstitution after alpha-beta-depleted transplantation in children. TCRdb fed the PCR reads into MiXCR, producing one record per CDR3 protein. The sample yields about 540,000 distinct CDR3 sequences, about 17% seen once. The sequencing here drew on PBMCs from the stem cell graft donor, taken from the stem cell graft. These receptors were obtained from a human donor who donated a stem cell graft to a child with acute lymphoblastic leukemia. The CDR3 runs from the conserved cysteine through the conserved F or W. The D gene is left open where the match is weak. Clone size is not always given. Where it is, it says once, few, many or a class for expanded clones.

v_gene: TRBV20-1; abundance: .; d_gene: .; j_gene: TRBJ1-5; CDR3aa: CSARLRNSNQPQHF; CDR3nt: TGCAGTGCTAGGTTAAGGAATAGCAATCAGCCCCAGCATTTT
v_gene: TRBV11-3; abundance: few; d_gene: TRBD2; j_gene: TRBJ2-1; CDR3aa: CASSFASGRAWNEQFF; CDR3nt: TGTGCCAGCAGCTTCGCTAGCGGGAGGGCCTGGAATGAGCAGTTCTTC
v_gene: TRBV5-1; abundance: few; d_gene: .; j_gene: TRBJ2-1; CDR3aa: CASSFSAAVYSYNEQFF; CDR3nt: TGCGCCAGCAGCTTTAGCGCTGCAGTTTACTCCTACAATGAGCAGTTCTTC
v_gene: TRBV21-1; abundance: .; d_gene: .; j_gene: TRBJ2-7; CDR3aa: CASSPPPAGPYEQYF; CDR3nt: TGTGCCAGCAGCCCCCCCCCAGCGGGACCCTACGAGCAGTACTTC
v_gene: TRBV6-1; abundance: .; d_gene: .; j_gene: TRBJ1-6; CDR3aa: CASSDYDNSPLHF; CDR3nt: TGTGCCAGCAGTGATTACGATAATTCACCCCTCCACTTT
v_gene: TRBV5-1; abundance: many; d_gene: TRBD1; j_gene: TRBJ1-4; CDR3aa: CASSIQNRGEKLFF; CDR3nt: TGCGCCAGCAGCATCCAGAACAGGGGGGAAAAACTGTTTTTT
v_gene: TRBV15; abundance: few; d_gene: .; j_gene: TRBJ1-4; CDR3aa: CATSERRTEKLFF; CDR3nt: TGTGCCACCAGCGAACGTAGGACGGAAAAACTGTTTTTT
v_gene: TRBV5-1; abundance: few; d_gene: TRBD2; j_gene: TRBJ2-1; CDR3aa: CASSSLADNEQFF; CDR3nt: TGCGCCAGCAGCTCTCTAGCGGACAATGAGCAGTTCTTC
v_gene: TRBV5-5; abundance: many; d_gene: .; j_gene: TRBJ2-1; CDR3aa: CASSLSGPLNEQFF; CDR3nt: TGTGCCAGCAGCCTATCAGGACCGCTAAATGAGCAGTTCTTC
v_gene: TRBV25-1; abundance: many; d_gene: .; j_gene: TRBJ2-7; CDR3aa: CASTSRHEQYF; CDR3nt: TGTGCCAGCACATCGCGTCACGAGCAGTACTTC
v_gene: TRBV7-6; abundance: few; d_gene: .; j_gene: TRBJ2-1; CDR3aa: CASSNPYGNGDEQFF; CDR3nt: TGTGCCAGCAGCAACCCCTACGGGAATGGGGATGAGCAGTTCTTC
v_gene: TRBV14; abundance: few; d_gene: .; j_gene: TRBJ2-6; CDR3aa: CASRHGQGGVGTNVLTF; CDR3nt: TGTGCCAGCCGCCATGGGCAGGGAGGAGTTGGAACCAACGTCCTGACTTTC
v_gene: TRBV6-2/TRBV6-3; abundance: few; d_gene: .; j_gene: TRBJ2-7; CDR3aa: CASSYSASSDRGYF; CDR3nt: TGTGCCAGCAGTTACTCTGCTAGCTCAGACCGGGGGTACTTC
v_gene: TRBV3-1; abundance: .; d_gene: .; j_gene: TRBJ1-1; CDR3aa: CASSQDRGKAFF; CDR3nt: TGTGCCAGCAGCCAAGATAGGGGGAAAGCTTTCTTT
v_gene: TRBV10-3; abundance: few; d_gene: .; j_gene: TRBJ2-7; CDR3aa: CAISPGWEQYF; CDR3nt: TGTGCCATCAGCCCAGGGTGGGAGCAGTACTTC
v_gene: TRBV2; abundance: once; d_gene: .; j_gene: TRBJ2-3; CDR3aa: CASSPEGGRGGVHTQYF; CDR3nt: TGTGCCAGCAGCCCCGAGGGCGGCAGGGGAGGCGTACATACGCAGTATTTT
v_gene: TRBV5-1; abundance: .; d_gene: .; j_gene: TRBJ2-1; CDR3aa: CASSLTGPWDNEQFF; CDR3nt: TGCGCCAGCAGCTTGACGGGCCCCTGGGACAATGAGCAGTTCTTC
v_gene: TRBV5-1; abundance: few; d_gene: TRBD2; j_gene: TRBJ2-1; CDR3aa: CASRAGGGEQFF; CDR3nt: TGCGCCAGCAGGGCTGGCGGGGGTGAGCAGTTCTTC
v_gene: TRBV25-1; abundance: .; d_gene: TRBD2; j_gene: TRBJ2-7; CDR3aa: CASSPVGGRAGTYEQYF; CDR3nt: TGTGCCAGCAGTCCGGTGGGCGGGAGGGCCGGGACCTACGAGCAGTACTTC
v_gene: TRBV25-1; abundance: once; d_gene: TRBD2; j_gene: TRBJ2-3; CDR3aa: CASSEYGGRVFSTDTQYF; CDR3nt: TGTGCCAGCAGTGAATATGGAGGGAGGGTCTTCAGCACAGATACGCAGTATTTT
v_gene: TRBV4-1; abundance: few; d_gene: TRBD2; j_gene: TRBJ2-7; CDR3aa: CASSQREASYEQYF; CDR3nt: TGCGCCAGCAGTCAGCGGGAGGCTTCCTACGAGCAGTACTTC
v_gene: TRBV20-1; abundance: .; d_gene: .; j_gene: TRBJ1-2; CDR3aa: CSAIRTEVNYGYTF; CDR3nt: TGCAGTGCTATTCGGACAGAAGTTAACTATGGCTACACCTTC
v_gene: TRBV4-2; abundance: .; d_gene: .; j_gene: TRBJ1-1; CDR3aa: CASSQEPSGEAFF; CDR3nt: TGTGCCAGCAGCCAAGAACCGTCGGGGGAAGCTTTCTTT
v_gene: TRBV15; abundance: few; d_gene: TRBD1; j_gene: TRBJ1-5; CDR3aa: CATSRPEGQAYRQPQHF; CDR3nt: TGTGCCACCAGCAGGCCCGAGGGACAGGCATACCGTCAGCCCCAGCATTTT
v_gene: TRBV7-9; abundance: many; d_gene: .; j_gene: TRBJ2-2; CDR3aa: CASSPSRGTGELFF; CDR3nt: TGTGCCAGCAGCCCGAGCAGGGGAACCGGGGAGCTGTTTTTT
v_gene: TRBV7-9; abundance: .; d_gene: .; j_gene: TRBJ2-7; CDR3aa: CASSLGGTRAYEQYF; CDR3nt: TGTGCCAGCAGCTTAGGGGGTACACGCGCTTACGAGCAGTACTTC
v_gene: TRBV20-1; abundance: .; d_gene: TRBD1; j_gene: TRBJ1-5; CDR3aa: CSARTGRDGRNQPQHF; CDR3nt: TGCAGTGCTAGGACAGGGAGGGATGGGCGCAATCAGCCCCAGCATTTT
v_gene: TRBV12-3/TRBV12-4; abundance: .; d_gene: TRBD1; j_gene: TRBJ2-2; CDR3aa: CASSLDRLTGELFF; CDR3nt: TGTGCCAGCAGTTTGGACAGGTTAACCGGGGAGCTGTTTTTT
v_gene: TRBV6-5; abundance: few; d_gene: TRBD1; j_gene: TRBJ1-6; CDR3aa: CASSYEGGRSYNSPLHF; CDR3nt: TGTGCCAGCAGTTATGAAGGGGGCAGGTCCTATAATTCACCCCTCCACTTT
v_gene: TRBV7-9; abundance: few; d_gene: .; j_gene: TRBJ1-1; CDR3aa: CASSLGRGGDTEAFF; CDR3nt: TGTGCCAGCAGCTTGGGGAGGGGAGGTGACACTGAAGCTTTCTTT
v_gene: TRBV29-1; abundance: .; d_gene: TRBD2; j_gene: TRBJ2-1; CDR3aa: CSVEGLAGTNEQFF; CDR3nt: TGCAGCGTTGAAGGACTAGCTGGTACCAATGAGCAGTTCTTC
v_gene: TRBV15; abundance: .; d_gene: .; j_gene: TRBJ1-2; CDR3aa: CATSGLDMFYGYTF; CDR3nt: TGTGCCACCAGCGGGTTGGACATGTTTTATGGCTACACCTTC
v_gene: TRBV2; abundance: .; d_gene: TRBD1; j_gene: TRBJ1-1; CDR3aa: CASRGEGASETEAFF; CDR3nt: TGTGCCAGCAGGGGGGAGGGGGCCTCGGAGACTGAAGCTTTCTTT
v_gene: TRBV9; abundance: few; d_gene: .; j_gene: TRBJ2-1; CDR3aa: CASSLLTGQTYNEQFF; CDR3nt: TGTGCCAGCAGCCTCTTGACGGGTCAGACTTACAATGAGCAGTTCTTC
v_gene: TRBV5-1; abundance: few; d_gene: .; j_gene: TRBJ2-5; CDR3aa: CASSLVQTVQETQYF; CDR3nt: TGCGCCAGCAGCTTGGTTCAGACCGTACAAGAGACCCAGTACTTC
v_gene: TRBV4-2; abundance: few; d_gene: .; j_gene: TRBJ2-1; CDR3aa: CASSQDGGGSSYNEQFF; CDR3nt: TGTGCCAGCAGCCAAGACGGCGGAGGGAGCTCCTACAATGAGCAGTTCTTC
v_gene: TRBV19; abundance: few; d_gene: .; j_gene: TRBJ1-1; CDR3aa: CASSIVGGNTEAFF; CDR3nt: TGTGCCAGTAGTATAGTCGGGGGGAACACTGAAGCTTTCTTT
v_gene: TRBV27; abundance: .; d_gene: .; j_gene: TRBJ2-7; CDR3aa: CASSWTRTYEQYF; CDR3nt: TGTGCCAGCTCGTGGACCCGTACCTACGAGCAGTACTTC
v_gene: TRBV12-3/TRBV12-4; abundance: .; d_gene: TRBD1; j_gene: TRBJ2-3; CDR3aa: CASSSWTGSPTDTQYF; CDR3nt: TGTGCCAGCAGTTCTTGGACAGGGAGCCCCACAGATACGCAGTATTTT
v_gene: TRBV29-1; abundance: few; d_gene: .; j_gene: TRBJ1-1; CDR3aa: CSVDPVGQTMNTEAFF; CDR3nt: TGCAGCGTTGATCCCGTGGGACAAACCATGAACACTGAAGCTTTCTTT
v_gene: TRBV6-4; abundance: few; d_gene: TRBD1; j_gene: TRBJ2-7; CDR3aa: CASSARVLGTGLYEQYF; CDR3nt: TGTGCCAGCAGTGCTCGAGTTTTGGGGACAGGGTTATACGAGCAGTACTTC
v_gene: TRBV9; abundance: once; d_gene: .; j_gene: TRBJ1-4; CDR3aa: CASSVLPTNEKLFF; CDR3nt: TGTGCCAGCAGCGTATTGCCAACTAATGAAAAACTGTTTTTT
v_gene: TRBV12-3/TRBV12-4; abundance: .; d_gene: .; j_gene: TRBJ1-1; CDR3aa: CASSPSGVSTEAFF; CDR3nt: TGTGCCAGCAGCCCTTCAGGGGTTAGCACTGAAGCTTTCTTT
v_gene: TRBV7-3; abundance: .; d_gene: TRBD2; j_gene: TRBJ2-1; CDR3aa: CASSLTGISGKGQFF; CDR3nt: TGTGCCAGCAGCTTAACTGGCATTAGCGGGAAGGGTCAGTTCTTC
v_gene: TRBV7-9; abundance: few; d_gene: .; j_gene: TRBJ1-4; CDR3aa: CASSPGSAGEKLFF; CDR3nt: TGTGCCAGCAGCCCCGGCTCCGCGGGAGAAAAACTGTTTTTT
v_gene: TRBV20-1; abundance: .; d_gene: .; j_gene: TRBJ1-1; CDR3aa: CSAKDLEDTEAFF; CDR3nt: TGCAGTGCTAAGGACCTAGAGGACACTGAAGCTTTCTTT
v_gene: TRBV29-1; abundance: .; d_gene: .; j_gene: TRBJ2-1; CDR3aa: CSLGRGGRLDNEQFF; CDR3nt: TGCAGCCTCGGGCGGGGTGGCAGGCTGGACAATGAGCAGTTCTTC
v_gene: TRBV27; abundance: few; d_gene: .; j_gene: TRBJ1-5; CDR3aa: CASSLTGIYSNQPQHF; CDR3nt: TGTGCCAGCAGTTTGACAGGAATTTATAGCAATCAGCCCCAGCATTTT
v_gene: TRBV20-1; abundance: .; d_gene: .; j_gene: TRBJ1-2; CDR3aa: CSAPTPSYGYTF; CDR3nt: TGCAGTGCTCCTACACCCTCCTATGGCTACACCTTC
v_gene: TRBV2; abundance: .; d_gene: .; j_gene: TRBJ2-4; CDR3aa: CTLCSTLRDVTFGGNIQYF; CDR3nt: TGTACCCTCTGTTCTACCCTCCGGGACGTAACTTTTGGGGGAAACATTCAGTACTTC
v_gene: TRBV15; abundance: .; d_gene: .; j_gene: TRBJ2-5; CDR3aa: CATSIFRGTETQYF; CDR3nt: TGTGCCACCAGCATTTTCCGCGGAACAGAGACCCAGTACTTC
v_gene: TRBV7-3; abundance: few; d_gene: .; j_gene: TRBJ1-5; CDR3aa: CASSSGSGFRPQHF; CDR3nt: TGTGCCAGCAGCTCCGGATCAGGGTTCCGGCCCCAGCATTTT
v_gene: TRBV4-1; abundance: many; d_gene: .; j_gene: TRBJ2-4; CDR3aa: CASSQEAANAKNIQYF; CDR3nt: TGCGCCAGCAGCCAAGAGGCAGCTAACGCCAAAAACATTCAGTACTTC
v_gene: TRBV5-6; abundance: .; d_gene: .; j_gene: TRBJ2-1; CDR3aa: CASSLMASAYNEQFF; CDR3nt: TGTGCCAGCAGCTTGATGGCTAGCGCATACAATGAGCAGTTCTTC
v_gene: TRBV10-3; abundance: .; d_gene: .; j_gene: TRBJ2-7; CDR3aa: CAINRAGSSYEQYF; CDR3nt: TGTGCCATCAACCGAGCAGGGAGCTCCTACGAGCAGTACTTC